The 23 T cell receptor beta chains below all came from one sample that was sequenced in a study of CD8+CD57+ T cells in acquired aplastic anemia. Genomic DNA provided the template from which TCR beta VDJ and CDR3 profiles were obtained. One entry per CDR3 protein results from TCRdb running MiXCR on the reads. The profile covers 90,000 to 150,000 distinct CDR3 sequences, with about 50% appearing a single time and roughly 30% taken by the ten largest. CD8+CD57+ cell expansion had been shown by flow cytometry in patients chosen for sequencing. The sequenced sample consisted of sorted CD4+, CD8+, or CD8+CD57+ T cells (not recorded which) from PBMCs. These receptors came from a human donor with aplastic anemia.

This chain connects TRBV24-1 to TRBJ2-2; the D is unclear. CDR3 size: 13 residues. Per germline, CDR1 KGHDR and CDR2 SFDVKD. Trimming took off 1 base at V and 11 bases at J, with 10 bases between the two ends. The CDR3 DNA sequence: TGTGCCACCAGTGATTTCGGGCACCCAGAGCTGTTTTTT. Translating it yields CATSDFGHPELFF.

This clonotype has ten or more counts. The J gene is TRBJ2-7, the V gene TRBV2, with no clear D. CDR1 SNHLY and CDR2 FYNNEI come from the germline V gene. V gave up 6 bases and J gave up 4 bases, with 7 bases separating them. This CDR3 spans 11 amino acids. The chain's CDR3 is CASRDQYEQYF. In nucleotides, the CDR3 is TGTGCCAGCAGGGACCAGTACGAGCAGTACTTC.

V usage is TRBV9 and J usage is TRBJ1-6; 7 bases are a match to TRBD1. This CDR3 comprises 14 residues. Germline CDR1 and CDR2: SGDLS and YYNGEE. V lost 2 bases, J lost 10 bases, and 6 bases stayed unmatched. CDR3 coding DNA: TGTGCCAGCAGCGTGGGGGACAGTAAATCACCCCTCCACTTT. Translated, it gives CASSVGDSKSPLHF.

The chain has TRBV10-2 and TRBJ1-3; D remains unclear. CDR3 length equals 12 residues. V was cut by 3 bases and J by 4 bases, with 4 bases left in between. Germline V CDR1 and CDR2: WSHSY, SAAADI. The CDR3 loop reads CASSESGNTIYF. CDR3 DNA: TGCGCCAGCAGTGAATCCGGAAACACCATATATTTT.

The chain has TRBV14 and TRBJ1-6, with D unclear. The CDR3 spans 16 residues. Between the trimmed V and J ends, which lost 0 bases and 4 bases, there was a span of 10 bases. CDR1 is SGHDN, CDR2 FVKESK, per germline. Written as DNA, the CDR3 is TGTGCCAGCAGCCAAGAAGAAGGGCATTATAATTCACCCCTCCACTTT. Amino acids: CASSQEEGHYNSPLHF.

The chain has TRBV20-1 and TRBJ2-1; D unresolved. The CDR3 sequence is 12 residues long. V lost 0 bases, J lost 12 bases, and 12 bases lay in between. CDR1 DFQATT and CDR2 SNEGSKA come from the germline V gene (reference sequence). CDR3 nucleotides: TGCAGTGCTAGAGATCCCGCGAGTGTGCAGTTCTTC. This sequence encodes CSARDPASVQFF.

This clonotype was counted at least ten times. The chain is built from TRBV7-2 and TRBJ2-7; TRBD2 matches at 9 bases. Germline loops: CDR1 SGHTA, CDR2 FQGNSA. This CDR3 contains 16 residues. V shed 1 base and J 7 bases; nucleotides not matched to a gene: 11. The CDR3, as DNA: TGTGCCAGCAGCTTAGGAGCGGGAGGACCCCAGGGGGAGCAGTACTTC. This gives the protein CASSLGAGGPQGEQYF.

The chain employs TRBV2 and TRBJ1-1; the D gene is possibly TRBD1 (5 bases). CDR3 length equals 15 residues. Germline V lookup: CDR1 SNHLY, CDR2 FYNNEI. Trimming left V 7 bases short and J 0 bases short, with 15 bases between. The CDR3 spells CASMYNEGMNTEAFF. CDR3 nucleotides: TGTGCCAGCATGTATAATGAGGGGATGAACACTGAAGCTTTCTTT.

V gene TRBV7-9 combines with J gene TRBJ2-5, with D unclear. This CDR3 is 15 amino acids long. CDR1 is SEHNR and CDR2 is FQNEAQ in the germline V gene (reference sequence). V was cut by 1 base and J by 4 bases, with 13 bases left in between. The CDR3 DNA is TGTGCCAGCAGCTTAGAGGAGCGTGTGCGAGAGACCCAGTACTTC. It encodes CASSLEERVRETQYF. Filled out from reference TRBV7-9 and TRBJ2-5, the complete variable domain reads DTGVSQNPRHKITKRGQNVTFRCDPISEHNRLYWYRQTLGQGPEFLTYFQNEAQLEKSRLLSDRFSAERPKGSFSTLEIQRTEQGDSAMYLCASSLEERVRETQYFGPGTRLLVL.

The chain recombines TRBV5-1 with TRBJ2-7; D possibly uses TRBD1 or TRBD2 (5 bases each). This CDR3 has 13 residues. Trimming removed 2 bases at V and 5 bases at J, with 11 bases between. Germline V gives CDR1 SGHRS, CDR2 YFSETQ. The CDR3 region is CASSLEWGNEQYF. Here the CDR3 DNA reads TGCGCCAGCAGCTTAGAGTGGGGGAACGAGCAGTACTTC.

This clonotype was recorded a few times. V usage is TRBV3-1 and J usage is TRBJ1-2, with D perhaps matching TRBD1 (5 bases). Trimming removed 3 bases at V and 7 bases at J, with 15 bases between. The V gene's germline CDR1 is LGHDT and CDR2 YNNKEL (reference sequence). CDR3 size: 14 residues. In DNA form, the CDR3 reads TGTGCCAGCAGCCACGGCGCGGGGCGTCGTGGCTACACCTTC. Encoded protein: CASSHGAGRRGYTF.

The gene calls are TRBV7-6 and TRBJ2-7; weak D call: TRBD2 (5 bases). Deletions cut 5 bases from V and 3 bases from J, with 11 bases between. From germline, CDR1 is SGHVS and CDR2 FNYEAQ. The CDR3 loop spans 13 amino acids. CDR3 amino acids: CASSPGVFYEQYF. For the CDR3, the DNA is TGTGCCAGCAGCCCCGGGGTCTTCTACGAGCAGTACTTC.

This clonotype has more than one count but fewer than ten. V gene TRBV20-1 combines with J gene TRBJ2-7; the D call may be TRBD1 or TRBD2 (6 bases each). Per germline, CDR1 DFQATT and CDR2 SNEGSKA (reference sequence). The CDR3 length is 12 residues. Between the trimmed V and J ends, which lost 3 bases and 3 bases, there was a span of 9 bases. CDR3 amino acids: CSARRGDYEQYF. For the CDR3, the DNA is TGCAGTGCTAGGAGGGGGGACTACGAGCAGTACTTC.

The chain has TRBV15 and TRBJ2-3; 10 bases align to TRBD2. V shed 0 bases and J 3 bases; nucleotides not matched to a gene: 6. From germline, CDR1 is LNHNV and CDR2 YYDKDF (reference sequence). The length of the CDR3 is 17 residues. This chain's CDR3 is CATSREGSGGWTDTQYF. The DNA of the CDR3 is TGTGCCACCAGCAGAGAGGGTAGCGGGGGGTGGACAGATACGCAGTATTTT.

Turning to this clonotype: One junction end disagrees with the germline gene, perhaps due to a read error. The V call is TRBV19, the J call TRBJ1-2; D is uncertain. The CDR3 is 16 amino acids. CDR1 and CDR2 from the germline V gene are LNHDA and SQIVND (reference sequence). CDR3 nucleotide sequence: TGTGCCGGTAGGGTTACCCGACAAGCCCCTAACTATGGCTACACCTTC. Its translation: CAGRVTRQAPNYGYTF.

The chain links TRBV6-1 to TRBJ2-7, with D perhaps assigned TRBD1 or TRBD2 (7 bases each). CDR1 is MNHNS and CDR2 is SASEGT in the germline V gene. V lost 5 bases and J 5 bases, leaving 19 bases between the germline ends. This CDR3 is 15 amino acids long. CDR3 nucleotide sequence: TGTGCCAGCAGTACCCCAGGGGGGAGGGTCCACGAGCAGTACTTC. Protein sequence: CASSTPGGRVHEQYF.

The rearrangement joins TRBV2 to TRBJ1-6; D might be TRBD1 (5 bases). The CDR3 spans 13 residues. Trimming stripped 6 bases from V and 13 bases from J, with 16 bases between. CDR1 SNHLY and CDR2 FYNNEI come from the germline V gene. CDR3 amino acids: CASRGQGEQPLHF. The CDR3, as DNA: TGTGCCAGCAGGGGGCAGGGCGAACAGCCCCTCCACTTT.

This chain joins TRBV9 and TRBJ2-2, with TRBD2 matching over 13 bases. Germline values: CDR1 SGDLS, CDR2 YYNGEE. CDR3 length: 18 amino acids. The ends lost 3 bases at V and 3 bases at J; junction bases unmatched: 8. Here the CDR3 reads CASSALPGLAGDTGELFF. CDR3 DNA: TGTGCCAGCAGCGCCTTACCTGGACTAGCGGGAGACACCGGGGAGCTGTTTTTT.

By its share, this clonotype is medium-sized. The J gene is TRBJ1-1, the V gene TRBV6-1; D gene ambiguous. Trimming took off 5 bases at V and 5 bases at J, with 9 bases between the two ends. CDR3 length equals 12 residues. Per germline, CDR1 MNHNS and CDR2 SASEGT. The CDR3 region is CASSTRGTEAFF. The CDR3 DNA reads as TGTGCCAGCAGTACCCGAGGGACTGAAGCTTTCTTT.

This chain connects TRBV12-3 or TRBV12-4 to TRBJ1-1; no reliable D call. This CDR3 is 14 amino acids long. V lost 6 bases and J lost 3, with 14 bases in between. The CDR3 DNA reads as TGTGCCAGCAGCCCTGACCTGGTCGACACTGAAGCTTTCTTT. This encodes CASSPDLVDTEAFF.

This clonotype was observed at least ten times. V is TRBV5-8 and J is TRBJ2-3; D might be TRBD1 (6 bases). The V gene lost 1 base and the J gene lost 3 bases, with 9 bases spanning the gap. CDR1 and CDR2 from the germline V gene are SGHTS and YDEGEE. The CDR3 loop spans 14 amino acids. The CDR3 is CASSLQGWTDTQYF. The CDR3 nucleotides are TGTGCCAGCAGCTTGCAGGGGTGGACAGATACGCAGTATTTT.

As to this clonotype: Its ends do not fully match the called genes, so a read error is possible. The rearrangement joins TRBV5-6 to TRBJ1-1; tentative D call: TRBD1 (5 bases). The CDR3 has 16 amino acids. The germline V gene encodes CDR1 SGHDT and CDR2 YYEEEE. This chain's CDR3 is CASSYLVDRGGTEALF. CDR3 nucleotide sequence: TGTGCCAGCAGCTACCTAGTTGATAGGGGCGGCACTGAAGCTTTATTT.

The rearrangement uses TRBV7-6 and TRBJ2-5, with unresolved D. This CDR3 spans 12 amino acids. Per germline, CDR1 SGHVS and CDR2 FNYEAQ. V was shortened by 3 bases and J by 1 base, with 3 bases between the two germline ends. CDR3: CASSFFQETQYF. CDR3 bases: TGTGCCAGCAGCTTTTTCCAAGAGACCCAGTACTTC.